This TCR beta chain was sequenced for a study of PD-L1 blockade in urothelial cancer. Turning to the study itself: Blood analysis was done at 3 weeks (second dose) and 6 weeks after treatment began.

Losses at the gene ends were 0 bases for V and 3 bases for J; bases not matched to a gene: 3. Per the germline V gene, CDR1 is LGHNA and CDR2 is YNFKEQ. CDR3 length: 15 amino acids. Profiling relied on immunoSEQ multiplex PCR, and the TCRdb table lists in-frame clones only, not all of them. The table records under 55,000 clones, 84% of them present only once. Specified time point: pretreatment peripheral blood. The chain has TRBV4-2 and TRBJ2-3; 7 nucleotides line up with TRBD2. The receptor was isolated from a man in his 70s with urothelial cancer. The material sequenced was PBMCs, taken around atezolizumab (anti-PD-L1) treatment. The DNA for the CDR3 is TGTGCCAGCAGCCAAGAACCTAGCGGAACAGATACGCAGTATTTT. The encoded protein is CASSQEPSGTDTQYF.